The present T cell receptor (beta chain) was sequenced within a study of T-cell reconstitution after alpha-beta-depleted transplantation in children. Trimming removed 6 bases at V and 1 base at J, with 13 bases between. In germline, CDR1 is MNHEY, CDR2 SMNVEV (reference sequence). This CDR3 comprises 15 residues. This clonotype was seen ten or more times. Its specificity is unknown. Unique molecular identifiers featured in how the TCRbeta library was prepared. TCRdb re-analysed the PCR reads in MiXCR, keeping a single row per CDR3 protein. The repertoire consists of hundreds of thousands of distinct CDR3 sequences, with about 8.7% occurring once and the leading ten covering 35% to 40%. Study results and caveats: Approximately two months post-transplant, alpha-beta T cells reportedly originated from several hundred expanded graft clones. T-cell counts and diversity at one year following transplant were attributed mainly to newly produced T cells.

The chain employs TRBV27 and TRBJ2-4, with a weak D call TRBD1 (6 bases). The TCR was taken from a male patient aged 2 to 10 who had a stem cell transplant for acute myeloid leukemia, so the T cells may come from the graft donor. Sample: PBMCs, mostly from graft donor cells, taken 360 days after TCRalphabeta/CD19-depleted stem cell transplant. The CDR3 DNA sequence: TGTGCCAGCAGGAACAGGGTGGGGGCCAAAAACATTCAGTACTTC. Protein sequence: CASRNRVGAKNIQYF.